This is a list of T cell receptor beta chains from one sample in a study of early T cells in non-severe SARS-CoV-2 infection. TCRdb used MiXCR to reprocess the 5' RACE reads, holding one entry per CDR3 protein. The table records about 29,000 distinct CDR3 sequences, 4.5% of them present only once. Input material: whole blood. Every receptor here comes from an adult who was a healthcare worker with PCR-confirmed SARS-CoV-2 infection or an uninfected control (not recorded which). CDR3s include the opening cysteine and the closing phenylalanine or tryptophan. Fields, in order: V gene, D gene, CDR3 protein. A D gene is named only where the DNA matches it firmly.

v_gene: TRBV24-1; d_gene: .; CDR3aa: CATSDPRDGPNEKLFF
v_gene: TRBV11-2; d_gene: TRBD1; CDR3aa: CASSPIRRRTGTDYEQYF
v_gene: TRBV6-2/TRBV6-3; d_gene: .; CDR3aa: CASSMGETQYF
v_gene: TRBV10-3; d_gene: .; CDR3aa: CAISEWDRRNNEQFF
v_gene: TRBV5-1; d_gene: .; CDR3aa: CASSLALFSTGNEQFF
v_gene: TRBV19; d_gene: .; CDR3aa: CASKNPNHNQPQHF
v_gene: TRBV30; d_gene: .; CDR3aa: CAWSRSGGAPLHF
v_gene: TRBV9; d_gene: .; CDR3aa: CASSLLNDINSPLHF
v_gene: TRBV6-2/TRBV6-3; d_gene: .; CDR3aa: CASRTRQGGEQRDTQYF
v_gene: TRBV20-1; d_gene: .; CDR3aa: CSAREKRGTGDYNEQFF
v_gene: TRBV6-6; d_gene: .; CDR3aa: CASSYGQGNSPLHF
v_gene: TRBV12-3/TRBV12-4; d_gene: .; CDR3aa: CASRVALNTEAFF
v_gene: TRBV2; d_gene: .; CDR3aa: CASRVVSGANVLTF
v_gene: TRBV19; d_gene: .; CDR3aa: CASSIEGLPYNEQFF
v_gene: TRBV30; d_gene: .; CDR3aa: CAWMEGASAFF